This T cell receptor beta chain was profiled in a study of blood T cell repertoires in COVID-19. For the study at large: Acute and convalescent COVID-19 samples came from the United States, Italy and Spain. PBMCs, B-cell-depleted T cells, or T cells were the source of the cDNA or gDNA that made up the material.

Germline assignment: CDR1 LNHDA and CDR2 SQIVND (reference sequence). The V and J ends lost 1 base and 1 base, in that order; junction bases with no gene match: 6. This CDR3 region has 17 residues. TCRdb's copy holds only in-frame clones and misses some; the assay was immunoSEQ multiplex PCR. The sample holds some 150,000 clones, about 88% seen once. Sequenced sample: peripheral blood. The rearrangement uses TRBV19 and TRBJ2-2, with 7 nucleotides matching TRBD1. This TCR was recovered from a human donor with acute or convalescent COVID-19. The donor label of this sample is uncertain. The CDR3 spells CASSIGSRTGNTGELFF. As DNA, the CDR3 is TGTGCCAGTAGTATAGGTTCGAGGACAGGGAACACCGGGGAGCTGTTTTTT.